What follows is one T cell receptor (beta chain) and its context. This table comes from immunoSEQ multiplex PCR, and its TCRdb copy is limited to in-frame clones, with some not included. The table shows about 110,000 clones, with approximately 90% occurring only once. The data are from a study of T cell responses to AZD1222 COVID-19 vaccine. Germline values: CDR1 MNHEY, CDR2 SVGAGI. The CDR3 consists of 13 residues. V lost 3 bases to trimming and J lost 7 bases; unmatched junction nucleotides: 4. The sequencing here drew on peripheral blood, taken 28 days after the second AZD1222 dose. This chain joins TRBV6-5 and TRBJ1-1; 8 bases map to TRBD1. This sequence was found in an adult who received the AZD1222 COVID-19 vaccine. DNA of the CDR3: TGTGCCAGCAGTTATAGACAGGGGCATGAAGCTTTCTTT. This encodes CASSYRQGHEAFF.